This TCR beta chain was sequenced during a study of cytomegalovirus exposure and HLA in healthy donors. Donors had nominal health at sampling but likely had unrecorded immune exposures. The V gene's germline CDR1 is SGHAT and CDR2 FQNNGV. The CDR3 consists of 13 residues. The V segment lost 5 bases and the J segment 5 bases; nucleotides outside the gene matches: 5. PCR was performed using 60 Vbeta and 13 Jbeta primers. The table came from immunoSEQ multiplex PCR; TCRdb's copy has only in-frame clones and leaves some out. The data hold over 90,000 clones, with roughly three quarters observed a single time.

Material for sequencing was PBMCs. The chain recombines TRBV11-2 with TRBJ2-5, with 7 bases aligning to TRBD2. The receptor comes from a male donor in good health and CMV-seropositive. CDR3 protein: CASSRRLAETQYF. In DNA, the CDR3 is TGTGCCAGCAGCAGGAGACTAGCCGAGACCCAGTACTTC.